The entry below gives a single TCR beta chain sequence along with its context. The source of the sample is a study of T cell clones after liver transplantation. TCRdb keeps only in-frame clones here, not all; method: immunoSEQ multiplex PCR. The sample carries tens of thousands of clones, about two thirds recorded once. Trimming cost V 5 bases and J 1 base; bases outside gene matches: 9. Germline assignment: CDR1 ENHRY and CDR2 SYGVKD. The CDR3 runs to 16 residues. The chain employs TRBV10-3 and TRBJ2-3; 7 nucleotides align to TRBD2. The source of this sequence is a human donor who received a liver transplant. Sequences were derived from CD4+ T cells from blood, sampled before liver transplant. The CDR3 protein is CAISLGAGPGTDTQYF. CDR3 bases: TGTGCCATCAGTTTGGGAGCGGGGCCTGGCACAGATACGCAGTATTTT.